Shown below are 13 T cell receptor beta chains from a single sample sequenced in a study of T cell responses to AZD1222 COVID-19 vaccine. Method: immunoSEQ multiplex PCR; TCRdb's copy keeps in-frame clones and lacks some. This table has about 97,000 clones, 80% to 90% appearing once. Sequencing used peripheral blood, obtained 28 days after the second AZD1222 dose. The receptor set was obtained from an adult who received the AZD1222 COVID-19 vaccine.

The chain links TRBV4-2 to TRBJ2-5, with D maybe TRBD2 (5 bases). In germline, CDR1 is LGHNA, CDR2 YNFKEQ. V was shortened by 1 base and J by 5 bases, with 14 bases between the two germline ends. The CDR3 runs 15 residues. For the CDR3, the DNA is TGTGCCAGCAGCCAAGGTCGGGGTTTGATCGAGACCCAGTACTTC. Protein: CASSQGRGLIETQYF.

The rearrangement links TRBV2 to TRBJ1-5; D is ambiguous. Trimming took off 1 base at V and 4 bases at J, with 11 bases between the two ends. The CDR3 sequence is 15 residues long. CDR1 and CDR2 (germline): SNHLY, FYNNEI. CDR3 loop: CASSEGRVGNQPQHF. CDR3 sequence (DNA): TGTGCCAGCAGTGAAGGGAGAGTAGGGAATCAGCCCCAGCATTTT.

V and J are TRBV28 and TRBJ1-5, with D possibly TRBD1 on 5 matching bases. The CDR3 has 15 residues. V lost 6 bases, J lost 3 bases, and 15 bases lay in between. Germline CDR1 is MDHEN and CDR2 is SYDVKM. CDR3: CASSPLSGFNQPQHF. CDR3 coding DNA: TGTGCCAGCAGCCCGTTGTCAGGGTTCAATCAGCCCCAGCATTTT. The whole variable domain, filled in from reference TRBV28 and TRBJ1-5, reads DVKVTQSSRYLVKRTGEKVFLECVQDMDHENMFWYRQDPGLGLRLIYFSYDVKMKEKGDIPEGYSVSREKKERFSLILESASTNQTSMYLCASSPLSGFNQPQHFGDGTRLSIL.

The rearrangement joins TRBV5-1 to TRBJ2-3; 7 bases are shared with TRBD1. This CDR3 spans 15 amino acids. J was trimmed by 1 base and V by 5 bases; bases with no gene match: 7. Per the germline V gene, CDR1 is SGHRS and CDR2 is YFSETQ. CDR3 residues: CASRPQGKRTDTQYF. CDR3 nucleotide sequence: TGCGCCAGCAGACCACAGGGGAAACGCACAGATACGCAGTATTTT.

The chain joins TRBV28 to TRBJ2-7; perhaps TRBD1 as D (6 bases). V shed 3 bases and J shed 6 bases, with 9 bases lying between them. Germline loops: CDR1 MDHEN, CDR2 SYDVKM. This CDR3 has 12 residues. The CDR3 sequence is CASSFGRGEQYF. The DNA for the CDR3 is TGTGCCAGCAGTTTTGGCAGGGGCGAGCAGTACTTC. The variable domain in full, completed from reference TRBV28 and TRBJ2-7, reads DVKVTQSSRYLVKRTGEKVFLECVQDMDHENMFWYRQDPGLGLRLIYFSYDVKMKEKGDIPEGYSVSREKKERFSLILESASTNQTSMYLCASSFGRGEQYFGPGTRLTVT.

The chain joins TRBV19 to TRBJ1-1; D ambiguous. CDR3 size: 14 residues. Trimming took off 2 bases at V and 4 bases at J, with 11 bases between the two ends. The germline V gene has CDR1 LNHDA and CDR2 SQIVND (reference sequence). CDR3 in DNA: TGTGCCAGTAGTATAAGTCCAGTGGGCACTGAAGCTTTCTTT. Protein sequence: CASSISPVGTEAFF.

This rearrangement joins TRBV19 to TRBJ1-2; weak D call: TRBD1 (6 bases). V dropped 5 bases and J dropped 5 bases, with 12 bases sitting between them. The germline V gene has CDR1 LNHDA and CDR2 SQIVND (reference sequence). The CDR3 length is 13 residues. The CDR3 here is CASSLGGVYGYTF. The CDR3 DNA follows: TGTGCCAGTAGTCTCGGGGGCGTTTATGGCTACACCTTC.

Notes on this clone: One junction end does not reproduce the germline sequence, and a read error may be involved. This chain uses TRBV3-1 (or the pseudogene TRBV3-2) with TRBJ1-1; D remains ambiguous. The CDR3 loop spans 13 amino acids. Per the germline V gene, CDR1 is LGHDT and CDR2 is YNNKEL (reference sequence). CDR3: CASSQTRNIEAFF. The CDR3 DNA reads TGTGCCAGCAGCCAAACTCGGAACATTGAAGCTTTCTTT.

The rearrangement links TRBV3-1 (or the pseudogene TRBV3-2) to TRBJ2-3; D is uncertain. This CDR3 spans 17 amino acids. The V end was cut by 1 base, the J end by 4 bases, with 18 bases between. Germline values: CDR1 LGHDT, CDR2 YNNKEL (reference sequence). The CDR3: CASSQGSTLILPDTQYF. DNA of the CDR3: TGTGCCAGCAGCCAAGGTTCAACCCTCATCCTCCCAGATACGCAGTATTTT.

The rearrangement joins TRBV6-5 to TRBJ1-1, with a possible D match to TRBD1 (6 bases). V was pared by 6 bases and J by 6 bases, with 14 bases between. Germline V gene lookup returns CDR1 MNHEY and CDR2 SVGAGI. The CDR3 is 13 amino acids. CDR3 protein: CASRWGAASEAFF. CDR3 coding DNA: TGTGCCAGCAGATGGGGGGCCGCCTCTGAAGCTTTCTTT.

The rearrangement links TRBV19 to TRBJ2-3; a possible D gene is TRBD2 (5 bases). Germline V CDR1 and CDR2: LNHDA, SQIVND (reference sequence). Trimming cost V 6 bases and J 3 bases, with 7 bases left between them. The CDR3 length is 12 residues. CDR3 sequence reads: CASRQRTDTQYF. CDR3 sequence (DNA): TGTGCCAGTAGACAGCGGACAGATACGCAGTATTTT.

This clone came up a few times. The CDR3 here is CASSRDRGYEQYF. The CDR3 DNA reads TGCGCCAGCAGCAGGGACAGGGGTTACGAGCAGTACTTC. This sequence joins TRBV5-1 and TRBJ2-7; 10 nucleotides match TRBD1. V shed 4 bases, J shed 4 bases, and the junction held 2 bases outside the gene matches. The germline V gene encodes CDR1 SGHRS and CDR2 YFSETQ. The CDR3 runs 13 residues. Supplemented by reference TRBV5-1 and TRBJ2-7, the full variable domain reads KAGVTQTPRYLIKTRGQQVTLSCSPISGHRSVSWYQQTPGQGLQFLFEYFSETQRNKGNFPGRFSGRQFSNSRSEMNVSTLELGDSALYLCASSRDRGYEQYFGPGTRLTVT.

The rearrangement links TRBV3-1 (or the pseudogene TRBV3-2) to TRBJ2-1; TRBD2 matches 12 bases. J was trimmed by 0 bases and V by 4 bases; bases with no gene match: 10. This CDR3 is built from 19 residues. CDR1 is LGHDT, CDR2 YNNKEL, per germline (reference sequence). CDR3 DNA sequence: TGTGCCAGCAGCCGCGCCCGGACTAGCGGGATGAGCTCCTACAATGAGCAGTTCTTC. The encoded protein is CASSRARTSGMSSYNEQFF.